This note documents a single T cell receptor beta chain sequence. What this receptor recognizes is not known. No base quality information exists; no much larger clone differs at one position. V sheds 0 bases and J sheds 7 bases, leaving 12 bases between their ends. For CDR1 and CDR2, the germline V gene (reference sequence) lists DFQATT and SNEGSKA. There are 13 amino acids in the CDR3, from cysteine to phenylalanine inclusive. The retained sequence is limited to the CDR3, 39 bases, with the frame set at the first base. These data are taken from a study of identical twins listed by TCRdb under 2016. Concerning the study at large: To test whether fetal clonotypes persist, this study deep-sequenced TCR alpha and beta repertoires from monozygotic twins, from unrelated adults of various ages, and from cord blood. To rule out contamination, replicate twin experiments were performed at different times with different library preparation protocols. Study-level results and caveats: Compared with coincidental sharing between unrelated individuals, out-of-frame TCR alpha sequences shared between twins had an excess of sequences with low generation probability. Abundant cord blood beta clonotypes carried fewer insertions; young adult naive repertoires showed a weaker similar trend, while memory repertoires showed none. Because the same donors could not be followed over many years, conclusions were based on cross-sectional statistical analysis. Out-of-frame TCR alpha sharing in monozygotic twins was systematically underestimated by recombination models, whereas sharing between unrelated individuals was in agreement with the recombination models. A weaker excess of twin sharing was found in beta out-of-frame sequences because the signal-to-noise ratio was lowered by fewer shared sequences. Zero-insertion analyses could be partly confounded by invariant T cells such as MAIT and iNKT, although diverse VJ usage argued against such confounding for most clonotypes.

Only healthy Caucasian donors were included. Three pairs of female monozygotic twins, all aged roughly 18 to 29 years, were included in the twin cohort. Positive isolation kits from Invitrogen were used to isolate CD4+ and CD8+ T cell populations. The protocol used for the library was 5' RACE. TCRdb names Illumina HiSeq 2000 as the instrument used. A universal primer binding site was introduced by template switching, and a unique molecular identifier was present in the final cDNA, enabling accurate counting of TCR cDNA molecules. Specific primers in the conserved constant-segment region were used to synthesize first-strand cDNA for the TCR alpha and beta chains. To control for contamination, every cDNA library was double barcoded, receiving both a SMART-Mk sample barcode and Illumina barcodes. TruSeq adapter sequences, together with Illumina sample barcodes, were added in two successive PCR steps. The TCR alpha and beta cDNA libraries were sequenced on the Illumina HiSeq platform using custom primers. Regarding the original processing steps: MiGEC was used to process raw reads and extract unique molecular identifiers, and MiXCR was used to find CDR3 positions. Recombination models were inferred per individual with the repgenHMM and IGoR tools using an EM algorithm. Shared clonotypes were analyzed with the tcR package in R, and sharing was normalized by the product of cloneset sizes. To study raw recombination without the effects of thymic and clonal selection, out-of-frame nonproductive sequences were analyzed. TCRdb took the public reads, trimmed them with fastp at Q25, ran MiXCR for clone calling and kept in-frame beta chains. When rows share a CDR3 protein, they turn into one entry using the most common DNA and genes. The V and J calls here are based on TCRdb, not the publication. The sample table records roughly 350,000 distinct CDR3 sequences; roughly an eighth of these occur just once. Approximately 7.9% of the sample comes from the top ten.

The same data also contributed to another study, on yellow fever vaccine responses in identical twins. Drawing on the second study: The authors reported that the T cell response to vaccination in identical twins appeared partly convergent and partly personalized. In the study, vaccine-responding T cell clones were precisely tracked in identical twins.

Sequenced sample: CD8+ T cells sorted from blood. Rearrangement joined TRBV20-1 to TRBJ1-2; perhaps TRBD1 is the D gene, with 6 bases matching. The source is a young woman in good health. Read as DNA, the sequence is TGCAGTGCTAGAGATCTACGCAGGGGTGGCTACACCTTC. Its amino acids are CSARDLRRGGYTF.